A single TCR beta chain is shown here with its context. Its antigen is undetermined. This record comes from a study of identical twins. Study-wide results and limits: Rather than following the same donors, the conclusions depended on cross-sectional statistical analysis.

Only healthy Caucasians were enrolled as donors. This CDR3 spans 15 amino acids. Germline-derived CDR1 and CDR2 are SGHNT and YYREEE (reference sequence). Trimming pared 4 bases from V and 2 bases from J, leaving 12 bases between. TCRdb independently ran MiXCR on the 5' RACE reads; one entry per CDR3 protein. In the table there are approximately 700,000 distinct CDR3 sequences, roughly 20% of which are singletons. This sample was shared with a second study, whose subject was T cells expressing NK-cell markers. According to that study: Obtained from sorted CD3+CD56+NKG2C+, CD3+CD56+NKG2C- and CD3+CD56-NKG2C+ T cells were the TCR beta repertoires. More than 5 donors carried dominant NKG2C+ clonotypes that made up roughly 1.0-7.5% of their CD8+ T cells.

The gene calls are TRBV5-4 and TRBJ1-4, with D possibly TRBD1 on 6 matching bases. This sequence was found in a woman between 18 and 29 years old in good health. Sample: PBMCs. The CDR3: CASSLTGRTNEKLFF. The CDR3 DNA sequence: TGTGCCAGCAGCCTCACAGGGCGCACTAATGAAAAACTGTTTTTT.